The 22 T cell receptor beta chains given below trace back to one sample, sequenced in a study of cytomegalovirus exposure and HLA in healthy donors. Primers for the PCR totalled 60 Vbeta and 13 Jbeta. Sequencing was performed with immunoSEQ multiplex PCR; in TCRdb, only in-frame clones are kept and a portion is missing. The sample yields roughly 130,000 clones, about 84% seen once. Sample: PBMCs. These receptors originate from a boy aged 5-17 years in good health and CMV-seronegative.

This clone was counted once. This chain links TRBV5-1 with TRBJ1-1, with D possibly matching TRBD1 (5 bases). Trimming shortened V by 4 bases and J by 3 bases, and 13 bases separated the two germline ends. The germline gives CDR1 SGHRS, CDR2 YFSETQ. This CDR3 has 14 residues. The CDR3 DNA reads as TGCGCCAGCAGCGTATCCCTAGGGGACACTGAAGCTTTCTTT. This sequence encodes CASSVSLGDTEAFF.

The chain is built from TRBV13 and TRBJ2-1, with a weak D call TRBD2 (6 bases). The CDR3 is made up of 13 amino acids. V was trimmed by 2 bases and J by 10 bases, leaving 12 bases between them. Looked up from germline, CDR1 is PRHDT and CDR2 is FYEKMQ (reference sequence). DNA of the CDR3: TGTGCCAGCAGCTTATATGCGGGACGAGAGCAGTTCTTC. Amino acids: CASSLYAGREQFF.

This sequence joins TRBV5-1 and TRBJ2-3; D call uncertain. Germline-derived CDR1 and CDR2 are SGHRS and YFSETQ. CDR3 size: 13 residues. The ends were cut back, 4 bases at V and 0 bases at J, with 6 bases in the middle. CDR3 sequence (DNA): TGCGCCAGCAGCCCCTCTAGCACAGATACGCAGTATTTT. Its translation: CASSPSSTDTQYF. The entire variable domain, with the rest obtained from reference TRBV5-1 and TRBJ2-3, is as follows: KAGVTQTPRYLIKTRGQQVTLSCSPISGHRSVSWYQQTPGQGLQFLFEYFSETQRNKGNFPGRFSGRQFSNSRSEMNVSTLELGDSALYLCASSPSSTDTQYFGPGTRLTVL.

The chain has TRBV7-9 and TRBJ2-2, with 15 bases aligning to TRBD2. From germline, CDR1 is SEHNR and CDR2 FQNEAQ (reference sequence). V trimming: 5 bases; J trimming: 7 bases; junction bases outside the gene matches: 5. This CDR3 comprises 16 residues. The CDR3 DNA reads TGTGCCAGCAGCGGACTAGCGGGAGGGCCAGACGGGGAGCTGTTTTTT. Protein product: CASSGLAGGPDGELFF.

The chain recombines TRBV6-6 with TRBJ1-4; TRBD1 aligns across 9 bases. Germline lookup yields CDR1 MNHNY and CDR2 SVGAGI (reference sequence). This CDR3 comprises 16 residues. After removal of 0 bases from V and 7 bases from J, the junction contained 6 bases not matched to a gene. The CDR3 spells CASSYSNPDRGEKLFF. The DNA of the CDR3 is TGTGCCAGCAGTTACTCGAATCCGGACAGGGGTGAAAAACTGTTTTTT.

The chain carries TRBV9 and TRBJ2-1; 7 bases agree with TRBD2. The junction had 16 bases not matched to a gene; V was cut back by 6 bases and J by 4 bases. Per germline, CDR1 SGDLS and CDR2 YYNGEE. The CDR3 is 17 residues long. CDR3 sequence reads: CASNGESRELGYNEQFF. The DNA for the CDR3 is TGTGCCAGCAATGGGGAGTCGCGGGAGTTAGGATACAATGAGCAGTTCTTC. Complete variable domain (other parts from reference TRBV9 and TRBJ2-1): DSGVTQTPKHLITATGQRVTLRCSPRSGDLSVYWYQQSLDQGLQFLIQYYNGEERAKGNILERFSAQQFPDLHSELNLSSLELGDSALYFCASNGESRELGYNEQFFGPGTRLTVL.

This clone was detected only a few times. The V call is TRBV7-8, the J call TRBJ1-1; 8 bases fit TRBD1. The length of the CDR3 is 15 residues. V lost 1 base, J lost 5 bases, and 6 bases stayed unmatched. Germline-derived CDR1 and CDR2 are SGHVS and FQNEAQ. DNA of the CDR3: TGTGCCAGCAGCTTAGATGGACAGGGAGTGACTGAAGCTTTCTTT. Its translation is CASSLDGQGVTEAFF.

CDR3 in amino acids: CASSEWTAGNQPQHF. CDR3 bases: TGTGCCAGCAGTGAATGGACAGCTGGCAATCAGCCCCAGCATTTT. The rearrangement uses TRBV6-1 and TRBJ1-5; tentative D call: TRBD1 (6 bases). There are 15 residues in the CDR3. V was trimmed by 2 bases and J by 2 bases, leaving 10 bases between them. Germline V gene data show CDR1 as MNHNS and CDR2 as SASEGT.

In DNA, the CDR3 is TGCAGCGTTCTTGTCCCCAGGACTGAAGCTTTCTTT. This sequence encodes CSVLVPRTEAFF. The chain couples TRBV29-1 to TRBJ1-1; D is unresolved. Germline V gives CDR1 SQVTM, CDR2 ANQGSEA. The CDR3 runs 12 residues. Trimming shortened V by 5 bases and J by 5 bases, and 12 bases separated the two germline ends. Supplemented by reference TRBV29-1 and TRBJ1-1, the full variable domain reads SAVISQKPSRDICQRGTSLTIQCQVDSQVTMMFWYRQQPGQSLTLIATANQGSEATYESGFVIDKFPISRPNLTFSTLTVSNMSPEDSSIYLCSVLVPRTEAFFGQGTRLTVV.

The DNA for the CDR3 is TGCGCCAGCAGTGGAGATATGGGAGTTGTCATTGAAGCTTTCTTT. Protein product: CASSGDMGVVIEAFF. The chain uses TRBV10-2 and TRBJ1-1; D ambiguous. Trimming cost V 4 bases and J 7 bases, with 19 bases left between them. The CDR3 is made up of 15 amino acids. Per germline, CDR1 WSHSY and CDR2 SAAADI.

This rearrangement joins TRBV30 to TRBJ2-5; the D gene is possibly TRBD2 (5 bases). CDR3 length: 14 residues. Germline loops: CDR1 GTSNPN, CDR2 SVGIG (reference sequence). Trimming left V 0 bases short and J 4 bases short, with 12 bases between. CDR3 sequence (DNA): TGTGCCTGGAGTGTCCGGGCTAGCCTAGAGACCCAGTACTTC. It specifies CAWSVRASLETQYF.

This clone came up once. The CDR3 region is CASSLGPAGGHNEQFF. The CDR3 DNA reads TGTGCCAGCAGCTTAGGCCCAGCGGGAGGACACAATGAGCAGTTCTTC. The J gene is TRBJ2-1, the V gene TRBV7-6; the match to TRBD2 covers 9 bases. In germline, CDR1 is SGHVS, CDR2 FNYEAQ. J gave up 5 bases and V 1 base, and 6 bases lay outside the gene matches. The length of the CDR3 is 16 residues. The variable domain in full, completed from reference TRBV7-6 and TRBJ2-1, reads GAGVSQSPRYKVTKRGQDVALRCDPISGHVSLYWYRQALGQGPEFLTYFNYEAQQDKSGLPNDRFSAERPEGSISTLTIQRTEQRDSAMYRCASSLGPAGGHNEQFFGPGTRLTVL.

With respect to this clone: This specimen includes other DNA sequences encoding the same CDR3. The rearrangement joins TRBV30 to TRBJ1-2; no firm D call. The CDR3 has 12 amino acids. CDR1 is GTSNPN and CDR2 is SVGIG in the germline V gene (reference sequence). Trimming cost V 1 base and J 2 bases, with 5 bases left between them. The CDR3: CAWSGGNYGYTF. CDR3 nucleotide sequence: TGTGCCTGGAGTGGCGGGAACTATGGCTACACCTTC.

The chain is built from TRBV15 and TRBJ2-5; tentatively, D is TRBD2 (6 bases). Germline CDR1 LNHNV, CDR2 YYDKDF (reference sequence). With 6 bases removed from V and 7 bases from J, the gap between germline ends came to 15 bases. The CDR3 sequence is 13 residues long. CDR3 sequence reads: CATSPRGGPTQYF. The CDR3 region has the DNA TGTGCCACCAGTCCCAGAGGAGGGCCGACCCAGTACTTC. Based on the CDR3 plus reference TRBV15 and TRBJ2-5, the full variable domain is DAMVIQNPRYQVTQFGKPVTLSCSQTLNHNVMYWYQQKSSQAPKLLFHYYDKDFNNEADTPDNFQSRRPNTSFCFLDIRSPGLGDTAMYLCATSPRGGPTQYFGPGTRLLVL.

This clone was seen more than once but under ten times. The chain recombines TRBV15 with TRBJ2-1; TRBD2 matches at 8 bases. The CDR3 consists of 15 residues. Losses at the gene ends were 4 bases for V and 7 bases for J; bases not matched to a gene: 9. Germline V gene sequence: CDR1 LNHNV, CDR2 YYDKDF (reference sequence). CDR3 in amino acids: CATSIDRTSSNEQFF. The CDR3, as DNA: TGTGCCACCAGCATCGATCGGACTAGCTCAAATGAGCAGTTCTTC.

The gene calls are TRBV2 and TRBJ2-7; D may be TRBD2 (6 bases). The CDR3 is 13 residues long. Trimming pared 3 bases from V and 2 bases from J, leaving 8 bases between. Germline V gives CDR1 SNHLY, CDR2 FYNNEI. The CDR3 protein is CASSDAGTYEQYF. In DNA form, the CDR3 reads TGTGCCAGCAGTGATGCGGGGACCTACGAGCAGTACTTC.

The chain combines TRBV15 with TRBJ1-1; D may be TRBD1 (6 bases). Germline assignment: CDR1 LNHNV and CDR2 YYDKDF (reference sequence). Trimming shortened V by 0 bases and J by 5 bases, and 13 bases separated the two germline ends. This CDR3 contains 15 residues. Here the CDR3 reads CATSRDPGANTEAFF. CDR3 DNA sequence: TGTGCCACCAGCAGAGATCCAGGGGCAAATACTGAAGCTTTCTTT.

The gene calls are TRBV12-5 and TRBJ1-1, with TRBD1 as a possible D gene (5 bases). The CDR3 loop spans 13 amino acids. V gave up 2 bases and J gave up 7 bases, with 11 bases separating them. Looked up from germline, CDR1 is LGHNT and CDR2 is FRNRAP. CDR3 sequence: CASGLWQGFEAFF. CDR3 in DNA: TGTGCTAGTGGTTTGTGGCAGGGCTTTGAAGCTTTCTTT.

This rearrangement joins TRBV15 to TRBJ2-3, with a possible D match to TRBD2 (5 bases). The germline CDR1 and CDR2 sequences are LNHNV and YYDKDF (reference sequence). The CDR3 sequence is 15 residues long. V gave up 2 bases and J gave up 6 bases, with 15 bases separating them. CDR3 protein: CATSRFRTSGDTQYF. DNA of the CDR3: TGTGCCACCAGCAGATTCAGGACTTCGGGTGATACGCAGTATTTT.

The chain joins TRBV6-5 to TRBJ1-5; perhaps TRBD1 as D (6 bases). Germline V gene data show CDR1 as MNHEY and CDR2 as SVGAGI. CDR3 length: 13 amino acids. The germline V and J ends were trimmed by 6 bases and 7 bases, with 13 bases remaining between them. DNA for the CDR3: TGTGCCAGCAGAAGACAGGTTGGGCAGCCCCAGCATTTT. Protein sequence: CASRRQVGQPQHF.

The chain links TRBV4-2 to TRBJ2-3; D not resolved. This CDR3 has 16 amino acids. The germline gives CDR1 LGHNA, CDR2 YNFKEQ. Trimming stripped 0 bases from V and 2 bases from J, with 12 bases between. The CDR3 loop is CASSQELTAVTDTQYF. CDR3 nucleotide sequence: TGTGCCAGCAGCCAAGAACTCACCGCGGTCACAGATACGCAGTATTTT.

The rearrangement links TRBV30 to TRBJ2-6, with D tentatively TRBD1 (5 bases). CDR3 length equals 11 residues. Trimming left V 8 bases short and J 3 bases short, with 5 bases between. In germline, CDR1 is GTSNPN, CDR2 SVGIG (reference sequence). CDR3 DNA: TGTGCCCAGGGTGGGGCCAACGTCCTGACTTTC. Residues: CAQGGANVLTF.